These T cell receptor beta chains were read from a single sample in a study of shared clonotypes between healthy human individuals. Clones were sequenced by immunoSEQ multiplex PCR, and TCRdb holds only the in-frame ones, with some missing. The sample includes 850,000 to 1,200,000 clones, around 76% of them seen just once. Sequenced material: memory CD4+ T cells sorted from blood. Receptors were obtained from a man younger than 35 in good health. Both conserved end residues are part of each CDR3. Each record gives: J gene, V gene, D gene, clone size, CDR3 protein, CDR3 DNA. The D gene is left open where the match is weak. Rows give clone size only sometimes, using once, few, many, or a class for an expanded clone.

TRBJ1-1	TRBV2	-	-	CASSEGRKEAFF	TGTGCCAGCAGTGAAGGGCGGAAAGAAGCTTTCTTT
TRBJ2-1	TRBV5-1	TRBD1	-	CASSSRQGITNEQFF	TGCGCCAGCAGCTCCCGACAGGGAATAACCAATGAGCAGTTCTTC
TRBJ2-1	TRBV29-1	-	few	CSVEEVGGREQFF	TGCAGCGTTGAAGAAGTTGGGGGGAGGGAGCAGTTCTTC
TRBJ1-1	TRBV10-1	-	-	CASSESGGTEAFF	TGCGCCAGCAGTGAGTCGGGAGGGACTGAAGCTTTCTTT
TRBJ1-4	TRBV15	TRBD1	few	CATSRGQDSNEKLFF	TGTGCCACCAGCCGCGGACAGGATTCTAATGAAAAACTGTTTTTT
TRBJ2-5	TRBV30	-	once	CAWSGGSQETQYF	TGTGCCTGGAGTGGGGGCAGTCAAGAGACCCAGTACTTC
TRBJ1-3	TRBV14	-	many	CASSQDWLNSGNTIYF	TGTGCCAGCAGCCAAGATTGGCTTAACTCTGGAAACACCATATATTTT
TRBJ1-2	TRBV5-4	TRBD1	-	CASSSRQGANYGYTF	TGTGCCAGCAGCTCGAGACAGGGCGCTAACTATGGCTACACCTTC
TRBJ1-4	TRBV5-1	-	-	CASSLIGAAGEKLFF	TGCGCCAGCAGCTTAATCGGGGCCGCGGGGGAAAAACTGTTTTTT
TRBJ1-2	TRBV7-2	-	-	CASSPRGAGHGYTF	TGTGCCAGCAGCCCCCGAGGTGCGGGCCATGGCTACACCTTC
TRBJ2-5	TRBV11-2	TRBD1	-	CASSLDSQQGFRETQYF	TGTGCCAGCAGCTTAGATTCGCAACAGGGGTTCCGAGAGACCCAGTACTTC
TRBJ1-2	TRBV10-3	TRBD1	-	CAIRRAGQGGTYGYTF	TGTGCCATCAGGCGTGCAGGGCAGGGGGGTACCTATGGCTACACCTTC
TRBJ1-1	TRBV6-1	-	-	CASSEKWAGFKAFF	TGTGCCAGCAGTGAAAAGTGGGCAGGATTTAAAGCTTTCTTT